This T cell receptor beta chain was profiled in a study of preoperative IRX-2 immunotherapy in early breast cancer. Sequencing used immunoSEQ multiplex PCR; TCRdb keeps in-frame clones, though not all of them. The profile shows around 60,000 clones, approximately 94% of them singletons. Specified treatment: preoperative locoregional IRX-2 cytokine immunotherapy. Samples came from a phase Ib trial of preoperative locoregional IRX-2 cytokine immunotherapy. The material was obtained from a patient treated with IRX-2 immunotherapy. This clonotype originated in a human donor with breast cancer.

The CDR3: CASSIGQKYNEQFF. The CDR3 nucleotides are TGTGCCAGCAGCATCGGACAGAAGTACAATGAGCAGTTCTTC. The J gene is TRBJ2-1, the V gene TRBV7-2, with D perhaps TRBD1 (6 bases). Trimming cost V 5 bases and J 4 bases, with 12 bases left between them. There are 14 residues in the CDR3. The germline gives CDR1 SGHTA, CDR2 FQGNSA.